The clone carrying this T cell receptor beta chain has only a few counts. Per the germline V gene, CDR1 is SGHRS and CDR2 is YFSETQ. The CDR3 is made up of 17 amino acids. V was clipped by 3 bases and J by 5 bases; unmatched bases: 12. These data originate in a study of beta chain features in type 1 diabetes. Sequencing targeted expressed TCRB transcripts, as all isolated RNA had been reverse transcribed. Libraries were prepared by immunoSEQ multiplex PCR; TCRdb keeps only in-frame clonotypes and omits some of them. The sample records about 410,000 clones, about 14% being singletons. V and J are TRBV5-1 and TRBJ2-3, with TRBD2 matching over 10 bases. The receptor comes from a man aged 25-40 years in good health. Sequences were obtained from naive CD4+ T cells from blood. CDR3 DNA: TGCGCCAGCAGCTCGAAACTCCTAGCGGGGGCTGGAGATACGCAGTATTTT. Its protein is CASSSKLLAGAGDTQYF.